This is a list of T cell receptor beta chains from one sample in a study of blood T cell repertoires in COVID-19. Libraries were prepared by immunoSEQ multiplex PCR; TCRdb keeps only in-frame clonotypes and omits some of them. The sample includes roughly 250,000 clones, around 82% of them seen just once. The sequenced sample was peripheral blood. These receptors originate from a woman older than 75 with active or convalescent COVID-19. Each CDR3 is given with its conserved first and last residue. A D gene is named only where the DNA matches it firmly. Not every row has a clone size; where given, it reads once, few, many or a size class.

v_call,j_call,d_call,clone_size,cdr3_nt,cdr3_aa
TRBV5-1,TRBJ1-1,TRBD1,-,TGCGCCAGCAGCTCGAGCGGTAGGACAGGGGGGCCCCTGAACACTGAAGCTTTCTTT,CASSSSGRTGGPLNTEAFF
TRBV5-1,TRBJ2-3,TRBD2,-,TGCGCCAGCAGCTTGGATACTAGCGGCACAGATACGCAGTATTTT,CASSLDTSGTDTQYF
TRBV5-1,TRBJ2-1,TRBD1,once,TGCGCCAGCAGCTTGAGTCAGGGGGCGAGGAATGAGCAGTTCTTC,CASSLSQGARNEQFF
TRBV11-2,TRBJ2-1,-,once,TGTGCCAGCAGCTTAGAATCGGGAGTAGGTAATGAGCAGTTCTTC,CASSLESGVGNEQFF
TRBV24-1,TRBJ2-3,-,-,TGTGCCGTCCGTGCGGGGAGCACAGATACGCAGTATTTT,CAVRAGSTDTQYF
TRBV7-9,TRBJ2-7,-,-,TGTGCCAGCAGCTTCGAAACACCGTACGAGCAGTACTTC,CASSFETPYEQYF
TRBV11-2,TRBJ1-4,-,-,TGTGCCAGCAGCCCCTGGTGGGGCGGTGAAAAACTGTTTTTT,CASSPWWGGEKLFF
TRBV5-1,TRBJ1-4,TRBD1,-,TGCGCCAGCAGCCCCCGGGACAGAGACACTAATGAAAAACTGTTTTTT,CASSPRDRDTNEKLFF
TRBV7-2,TRBJ2-1,-,-,TGTGCCAGCAGACTAACTAGCAGACCTTACAATGAGCAGTTCTTC,CASRLTSRPYNEQFF
TRBV6-1,TRBJ1-5,-,once,TGTGCCAGCAGTGAAGCAGGGGTTGATCAGCCCCAGCATTTT,CASSEAGVDQPQHF
TRBV11-3,TRBJ1-1,-,-,TGTGCCAGCAGCCCGCAGGGTTACGCTGAAGCTTTCTTT,CASSPQGYAEAFF
TRBV27,TRBJ1-4,-,-,TGTGCCAGCAGCAATCGGGTGAGAAAAAGGGAACAGACAGGTCCAACTAATGAAAAACTGTTTTTT,CASSNRVRKREQTGPTNEKLFF
TRBV24-1,TRBJ2-1,-,-,TGTGCCACCAGTGATGCCTGGGGGGACCGATACAATGAGCAGTTCTTC,CATSDAWGDRYNEQFF
TRBV19,TRBJ1-6,-,once,TGTGCCAGTAGTGCGGGACGGAACTATAATTCACCCCTCCACTTT,CASSAGRNYNSPLHF
TRBV5-4,TRBJ2-2,TRBD2,many,TGTGCCAGCAGCTTGGGACTAGCGGGAACCGGGGAGCTGTTTTTT,CASSLGLAGTGELFF
TRBV5-1,TRBJ2-7,TRBD2,-,TGCGCCAGCAGCTTGGGTTATGGCGGGAGCTCCTACGAGCAGTACTTC,CASSLGYGGSSYEQYF
TRBV5-1,TRBJ2-7,-,-,TGCGCCAGCAGCTCGGGGATCGAGCAGTACTTC,CASSSGIEQYF
TRBV27,TRBJ2-7,-,-,TGTGCCAGCAACCGTCAGGGAATAAACTACGAGCAGTACTTC,CASNRQGINYEQYF
TRBV7-2,TRBJ2-2,-,-,TGTGCCAGCAGTCTGGACTGGAGTACCGGGGAGCTGTTTTTT,CASSLDWSTGELFF
TRBV3-1/TRBV3-2,TRBJ2-3,TRBD2,-,TGTGCCAGCAGCCACGGCAGCGGGGGCATTGATACGCAGTATTTT,CASSHGSGGIDTQYF
TRBV11-1,TRBJ2-4,-,-,TGTGCCAGCAGCCATTTCTTTCCGCAAGGGGACATTCAGTACTTC,CASSHFFPQGDIQYF
TRBV18,TRBJ1-2,TRBD1,once,TGTGCCAGCTCACTGGGACAGAACTATGGCTACACCTTC,CASSLGQNYGYTF
TRBV28,TRBJ2-6,-,-,TGTGCCACCCAGATCCAAGGGGCCAACGTCCTGACTTTC,CATQIQGANVLTF
TRBV5-1,TRBJ2-5,-,-,TGCGCCAGCAGCTCAGGACTCACCCGGGGTCAAGAGACCCAGTACTTC,CASSSGLTRGQETQYF
TRBV20-1,TRBJ1-1,-,many,TGCAGTGCTAGTGCCGGGATGAACACTGAAGCTTTCTTT,CSASAGMNTEAFF
TRBV5-1,TRBJ1-4,-,-,TGCGCCAGCAGCTTGGGAACAGGCTTTAATGAAAAACTGTTTTTT,CASSLGTGFNEKLFF
TRBV15,TRBJ1-4,TRBD1,-,TGTGCCACCAGCAAGCCGGGACAGAGAGAAAAACTGTTTTTT,CATSKPGQREKLFF
TRBV3-1/TRBV3-2,TRBJ1-3,TRBD1,-,TGTGCCAGCAGCCATCATTTCCAACAGGGGGCTGGAAACACCATATATTTT,CASSHHFQQGAGNTIYF
TRBV28,TRBJ1-2,TRBD1,-,TGTGCCAGCAGTGCCGTAACAGGGGGCAGGTATGGCTACACCTTC,CASSAVTGGRYGYTF
TRBV19,TRBJ1-1,TRBD1,-,TGTGCCAGTACCCAATACAGGGGTGAAGCTTTCTTT,CASTQYRGEAFF
TRBV10-1,TRBJ1-5,TRBD1,-,TGCGCCAGCAGTTTTGATCTACGGACAGGGCGTAGCAATCAGCCCCAGCATTTT,CASSFDLRTGRSNQPQHF
TRBV11-2,TRBJ2-2,TRBD1,few,TGTGCCAGCAGCTTAGAGATGACAGGGGGCAACACCGGGGAGCTGTTTTTT,CASSLEMTGGNTGELFF
TRBV6-4,TRBJ2-5,TRBD2,few,TGTGCCAGCAGTGAATCAGCGGGAGGAGAGACCCAGTACTTC,CASSESAGGETQYF
TRBV9,TRBJ1-4,TRBD1,-,TGTGCCAGCAGCGCCGACAGGGGGCGAGATTTTAGTGAAAAACTGTTTTTT,CASSADRGRDFSEKLFF
TRBV30,TRBJ1-3,-,few,TGTGCCTGGAGTTGGGGAGGGGGAAACACCATATATTTT,CAWSWGGGNTIYF
TRBV9,TRBJ2-7,TRBD2,-,TGTGCCAGCAGCCCCAAACTAGCGGCGGAGCAGTACTTC,CASSPKLAAEQYF
TRBV6-5,TRBJ1-2,TRBD1,-,TGTGCCAGCAGTTACTCTCAGGGGGCGAGCTATGGCTACACCTTC,CASSYSQGASYGYTF
TRBV7-9,TRBJ2-2,TRBD1,-,TGTGCCAGCAGCCCCGGGACAGGGATGAGGGAGCTGTTTTTT,CASSPGTGMRELFF
TRBV30,TRBJ1-6,TRBD1,-,TGTGCCTGGGCGGGACAGGGGGACTCACCCCTCCACTTT,CAWAGQGDSPLHF
TRBV20-1,TRBJ1-2,-,-,TGCAGTGCTATAGGCTACACCTTC,CSAIGYTF
TRBV30,TRBJ2-3,-,-,TGTGCCTGGAGGCAGGCCACCTACGATACGCAGTATTTT,CAWRQATYDTQYF
TRBV28,TRBJ1-3,-,-,TGTGCCAGCACCCTCGGGCAGGATTCGGGGTACACCATATATTTT,CASTLGQDSGYTIYF
TRBV30,TRBJ2-5,-,-,TGTGCCGTTGCATTTAAGGAGATCGGGACCCAGTACTTC,CAVAFKEIGTQYF
TRBV5-1,TRBJ2-7,-,-,TGCGCCAGCAGCTTCCAGGGGTCGTTATACGAGCAGTACTTC,CASSFQGSLYEQYF
TRBV18,TRBJ1-3,TRBD1,-,TGTGCCAGCTCACCGAGGGGGCCGGACACCATATATTTT,CASSPRGPDTIYF
TRBV7-2,TRBJ1-1,TRBD1,-,TGTGCCAGCAGCTTAATGCAGGGGGGAGAAGCTTTCTTT,CASSLMQGGEAFF
TRBV27,TRBJ2-3,TRBD1,-,TGTGCCAGCAGGAGACAGGGATCAGATACGCAGTATTTT,CASRRQGSDTQYF
TRBV27,TRBJ1-5,-,-,TGTGCCAGCAGTTTAAGTAGAACTCAGCCCCAGCATTTT,CASSLSRTQPQHF
TRBV28,TRBJ2-2,TRBD1,-,TGTGCCAGCAGTGGGACAGGGAAAGAGGCCGGGGAGCTGTTTTTT,CASSGTGKEAGELFF